This T cell receptor beta chain was observed in a study of T cells in Graves' hyperthyroidism and ophthalmopathy. Study-wide points: Stable hyperthyroidism was told apart from ophthalmopathy by a model built on 13 V-J features.

With regard to this clonotype: No antigen is known for it.

V was clipped by 5 bases and J by 8 bases; unmatched bases: 7. Germline lookup yields CDR1 LNHDA and CDR2 SQIVND (reference sequence). The CDR3 is made up of 14 amino acids. Uncontrolled infections, other autoimmune diseases, pregnancy or lactation led to exclusion of patients. TCR beta CDR3 regions were amplified from RNA transcripts. Using the HTBI primer set, a first-round RT-PCR was run on the TCR CDR3. TCRdb used MiXCR to reprocess the multiplex PCR reads, holding one entry per CDR3 protein. The sample holds more than 300,000 distinct CDR3 sequences; over 11% are singletons and the top ten take about 10%.

The receptor's source is a woman aged 55-69 years with Graves' hyperthyroidism. The source material was blood. The chain couples TRBV19 to TRBJ1-2; TRBD1 matches at 11 bases. The DNA for the CDR3 is TGTGCCAGTAGTGTGGACAGGGGGCTTACGGGCTACACCTTC. Translated, it gives CASSVDRGLTGYTF.